This TCR beta chain comes out of a study of post-analysis software for immune sequencing data (dated by TCRdb to the mid-2010s). In terms of the full investigation: Recorded disease courses included relapsing-remitting, secondary progressive and progressive-relapsing multiple sclerosis, with some patients lacking subtype annotation. A subset of samples was prepared in parallel using single-end sample barcoding, then pooled and co-amplified after Illumina adapter ligation. The patient repertoires were set against eleven to twelve previously published healthy control repertoires from donors whose ages ranged from roughly 6 to 26 years.

To demonstrate the VDJtools post-analysis software, the study profiled TCR beta repertoires from the peripheral blood of 13 young patients with multiple sclerosis. The multiple sclerosis patients were children and adolescents ranging in age from roughly 6 to 16 years. A word on this clonotype: The antigen this receptor binds is unknown. No much larger clone is present one base from it, and per-base qualities are unavailable.

Library preparation employed PCR. Instrument used: Illumina HiSeq 2500. To reduce PCR and sequencing biases, unique molecular identifiers were built into the TCR beta cDNA libraries. Per 1 to 10 million input T cells, roughly 500,000 cDNA molecules were obtained, such that each molecule approximated one T cell. The patient libraries were prepared and sequenced with the same protocol used for the earlier healthy control dataset. Samples belonging to the same batch were prepared together, multiplexed and sequenced on a shared HiSeq lane. From the authors' description of their analysis: MIGEC handled the raw barcoded reads, throwing out single-read molecular identifier groups before consensus assembly and CDR3 extraction. VDJtools was used for post-analysis of the clonotype tables, and diversity was normalized by down-sampling every dataset to the size of the smallest sample. To correct batch-related cross-sample contamination, repertoire overlap clustering matched CDR3 amino acid sequences but not nucleotide sequences. TCRdb reprocessed the public reads (quality trimming at Q25 with fastp, clone calling with MiXCR) and kept in-frame beta chains. Every distinct CDR3 protein forms one entry, paired with its most common genes and DNA. Clone size and V and J calls follow TCRdb, not the original study. The table for this sample lists a few hundred thousand distinct CDR3 sequences; 35% to 40% of them were counted only once. The ten top clones hold less than 6% of the sample.

What the study reported, not specific to this receptor: The control group was slightly older than the multiple sclerosis patient group. Multiple sclerosis patients had significantly lower normalized Chao1 diversity than controls, a result that suggests substantial peripheral T-cell clonal expansion. Significantly higher frequencies in patients than in controls were found for about five TRBV segments, including TRBV5-6, TRBV5-1 and TRBV20-1. When samples were clustered directly using the F measure, samples prepared in the same batch co-clustered strongly, which prompted a batch-effect correction.

CDR1 SGDLS and CDR2 YYNGEE are derived from the germline V gene. The CDR3 contains 13 residues, cysteine and phenylalanine counted. Kept here is only the CDR3 DNA, which spans 39 bases and is read in frame from base 1. The chain joins TRBV9 to TRBJ2-5; TRBD2 could be the D gene, as 5 bases match. Judging by the DNA end, TRBJ2-7 fits better; the J call may be wrong. The receptor was derived from a girl aged 10 to 17 with multiple sclerosis. Specimen: blood. The DNA sequence is as follows: TGTGCCAGCAGCGTAGGGGGAGCTTCCGAGCAGTACTTC. Its translation is CASSVGGASEQYF.